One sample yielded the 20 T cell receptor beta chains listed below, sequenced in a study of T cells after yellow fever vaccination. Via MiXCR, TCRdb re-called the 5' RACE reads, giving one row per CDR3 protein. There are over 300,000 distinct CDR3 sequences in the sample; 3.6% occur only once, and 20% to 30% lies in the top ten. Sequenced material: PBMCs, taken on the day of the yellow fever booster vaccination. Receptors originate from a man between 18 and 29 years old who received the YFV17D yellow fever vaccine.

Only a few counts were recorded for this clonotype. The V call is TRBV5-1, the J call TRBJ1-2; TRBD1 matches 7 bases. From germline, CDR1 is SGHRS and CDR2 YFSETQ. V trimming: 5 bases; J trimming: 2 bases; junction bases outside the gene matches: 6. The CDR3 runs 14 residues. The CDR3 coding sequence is TGCGCCAGCAGACGACCGGGACAGAACTATGGCTACACCTTC. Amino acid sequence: CASRRPGQNYGYTF.

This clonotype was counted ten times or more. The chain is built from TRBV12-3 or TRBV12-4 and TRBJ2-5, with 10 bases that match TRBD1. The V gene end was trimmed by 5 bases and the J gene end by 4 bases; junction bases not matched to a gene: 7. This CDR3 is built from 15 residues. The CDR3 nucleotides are TGTGCCAGCAGTATCCGGGACAGGGGCACAGAGACCCAGTACTTC. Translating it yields CASSIRDRGTETQYF.

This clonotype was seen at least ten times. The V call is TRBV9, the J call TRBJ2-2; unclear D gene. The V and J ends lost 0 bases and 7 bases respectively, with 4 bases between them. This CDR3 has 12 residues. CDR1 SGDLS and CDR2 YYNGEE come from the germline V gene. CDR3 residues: CASSVGVGELFF. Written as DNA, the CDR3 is TGTGCCAGCAGCGTAGGGGTCGGGGAGCTGTTTTTT.

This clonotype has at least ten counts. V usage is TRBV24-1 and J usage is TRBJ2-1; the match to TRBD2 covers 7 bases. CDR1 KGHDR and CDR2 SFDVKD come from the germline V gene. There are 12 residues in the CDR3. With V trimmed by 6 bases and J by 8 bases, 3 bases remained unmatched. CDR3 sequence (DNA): TGTGCCACCAGTATTCGGGGGGATGAGCAGTTCTTC. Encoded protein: CATSIRGDEQFF.

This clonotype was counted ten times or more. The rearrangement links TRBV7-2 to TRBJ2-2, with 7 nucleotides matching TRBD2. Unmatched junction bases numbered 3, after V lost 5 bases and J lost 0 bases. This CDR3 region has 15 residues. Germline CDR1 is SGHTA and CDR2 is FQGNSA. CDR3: CASSPGTTNTGELFF. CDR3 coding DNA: TGTGCCAGCAGCCCCGGGACTACGAACACCGGGGAGCTGTTTTTT.

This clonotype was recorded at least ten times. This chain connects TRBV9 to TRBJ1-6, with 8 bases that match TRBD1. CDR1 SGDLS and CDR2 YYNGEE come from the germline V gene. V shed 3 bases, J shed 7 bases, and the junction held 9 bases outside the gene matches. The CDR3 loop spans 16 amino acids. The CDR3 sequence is CASSENPTGGNSPLHF. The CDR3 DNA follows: TGTGCCAGCAGCGAAAATCCCACAGGGGGAAATTCACCCCTCCACTTT.

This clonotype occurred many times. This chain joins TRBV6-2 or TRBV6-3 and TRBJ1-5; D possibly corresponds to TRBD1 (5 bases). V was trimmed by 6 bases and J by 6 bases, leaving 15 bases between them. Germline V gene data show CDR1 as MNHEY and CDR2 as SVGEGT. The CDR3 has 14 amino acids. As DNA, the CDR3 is TGTGCCAGCAGAAAGGGGCAGAGGGGTCAGCCCCAGCATTTT. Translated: CASRKGQRGQPQHF.

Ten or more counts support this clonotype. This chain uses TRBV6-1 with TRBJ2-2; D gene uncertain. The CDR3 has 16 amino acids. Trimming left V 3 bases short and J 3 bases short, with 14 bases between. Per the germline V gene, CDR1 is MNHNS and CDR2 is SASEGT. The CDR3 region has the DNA TGTGCCAGCAGTGACCAGGCAGGCCTTTACACCGGGGAGCTGTTTTTT. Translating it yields CASSDQAGLYTGELFF.

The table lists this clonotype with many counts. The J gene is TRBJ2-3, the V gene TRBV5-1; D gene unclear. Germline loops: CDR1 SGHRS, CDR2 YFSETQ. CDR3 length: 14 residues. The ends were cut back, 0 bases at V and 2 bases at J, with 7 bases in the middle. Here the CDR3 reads CASSLVGNTDTQYF. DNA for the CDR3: TGCGCCAGCAGCTTGGTCGGAAACACAGATACGCAGTATTTT.

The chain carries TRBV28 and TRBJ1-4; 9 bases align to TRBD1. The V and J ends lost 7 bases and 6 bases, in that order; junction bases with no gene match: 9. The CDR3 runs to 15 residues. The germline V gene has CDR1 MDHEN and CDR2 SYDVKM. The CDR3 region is CASTLGRTGDEKLFF. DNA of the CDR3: TGTGCCAGCACCCTTGGGAGGACAGGGGATGAAAAACTGTTTTTT.

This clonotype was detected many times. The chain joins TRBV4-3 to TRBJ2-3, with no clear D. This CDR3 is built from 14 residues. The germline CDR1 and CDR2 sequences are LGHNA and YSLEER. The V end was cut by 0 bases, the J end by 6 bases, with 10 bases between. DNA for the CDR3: TGCGCCAGCAGCCAAGATTCGTTAGGGGATACGCAGTATTTT. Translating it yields CASSQDSLGDTQYF.

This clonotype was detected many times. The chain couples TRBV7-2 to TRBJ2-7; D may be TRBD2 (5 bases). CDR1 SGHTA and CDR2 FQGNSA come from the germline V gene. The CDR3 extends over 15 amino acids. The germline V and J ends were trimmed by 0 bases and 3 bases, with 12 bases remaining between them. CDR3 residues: CASSLAQDSYYEQYV. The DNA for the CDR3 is TGTGCCAGCAGCTTAGCCCAGGACTCATACTACGAGCAGTACGTC.

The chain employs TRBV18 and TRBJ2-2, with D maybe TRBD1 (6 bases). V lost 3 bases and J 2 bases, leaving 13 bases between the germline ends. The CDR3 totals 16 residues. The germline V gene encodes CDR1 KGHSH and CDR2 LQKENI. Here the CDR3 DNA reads TGTGCCAGCTCACCGTCGGGACAACCAAACACCGGGGAGCTGTTTTTT. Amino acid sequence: CASSPSGQPNTGELFF.

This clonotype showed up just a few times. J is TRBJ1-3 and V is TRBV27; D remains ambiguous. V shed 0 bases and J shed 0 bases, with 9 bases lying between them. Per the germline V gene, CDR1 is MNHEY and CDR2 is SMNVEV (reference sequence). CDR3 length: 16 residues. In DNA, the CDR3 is TGTGCCAGCAGTTTATCGTCGGGGATCTCTGGAAACACCATATATTTT. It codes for CASSLSSGISGNTIYF.

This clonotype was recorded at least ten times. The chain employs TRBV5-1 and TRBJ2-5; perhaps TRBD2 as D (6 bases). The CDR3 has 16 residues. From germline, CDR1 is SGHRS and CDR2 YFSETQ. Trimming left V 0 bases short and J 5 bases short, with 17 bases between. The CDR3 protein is CASSLAIGLPGETQYF. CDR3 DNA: TGCGCCAGCAGCTTGGCGATTGGACTACCAGGGGAGACCCAGTACTTC.

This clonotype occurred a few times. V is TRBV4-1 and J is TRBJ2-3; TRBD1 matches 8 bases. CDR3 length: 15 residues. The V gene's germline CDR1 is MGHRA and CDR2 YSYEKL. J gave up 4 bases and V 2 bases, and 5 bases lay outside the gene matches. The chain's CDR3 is CASSQFQGAADTQYF. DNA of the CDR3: TGCGCCAGCAGCCAATTTCAGGGGGCGGCAGATACGCAGTATTTT.

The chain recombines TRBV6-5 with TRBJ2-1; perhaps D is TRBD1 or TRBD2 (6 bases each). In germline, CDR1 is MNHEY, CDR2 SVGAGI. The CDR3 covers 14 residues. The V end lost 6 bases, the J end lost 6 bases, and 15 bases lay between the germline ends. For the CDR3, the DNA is TGTGCCAGCAGCCCTTTCAGGGGAGGCAATGAGCAGTTCTTC. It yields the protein CASSPFRGGNEQFF.

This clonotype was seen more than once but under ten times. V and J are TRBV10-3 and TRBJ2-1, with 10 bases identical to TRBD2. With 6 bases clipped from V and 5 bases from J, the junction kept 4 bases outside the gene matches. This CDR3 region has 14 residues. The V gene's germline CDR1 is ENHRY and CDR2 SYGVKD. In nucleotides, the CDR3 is TGTGCCATCAGCTGGACTAGCGGAGACAATGAGCAGTTCTTC. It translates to CAISWTSGDNEQFF.

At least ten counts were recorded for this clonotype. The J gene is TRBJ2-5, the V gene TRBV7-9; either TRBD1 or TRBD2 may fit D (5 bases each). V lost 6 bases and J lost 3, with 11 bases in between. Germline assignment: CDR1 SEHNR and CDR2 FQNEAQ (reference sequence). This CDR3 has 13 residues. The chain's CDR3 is CASRGTAEETQYF. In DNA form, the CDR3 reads TGTGCCAGCAGGGGGACGGCGGAAGAGACCCAGTACTTC.

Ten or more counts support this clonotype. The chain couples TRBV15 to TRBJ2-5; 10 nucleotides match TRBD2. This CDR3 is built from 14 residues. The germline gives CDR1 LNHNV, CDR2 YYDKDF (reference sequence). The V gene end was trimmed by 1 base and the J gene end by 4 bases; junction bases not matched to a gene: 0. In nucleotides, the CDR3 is TGTGCCACCAGCAGAGGACTAGCGGGAGAGACCCAGTACTTC. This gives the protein CATSRGLAGETQYF.